These 28 T cell receptor beta chains were all obtained from the same sample, sequenced in a study of PD-L1 blockade in urothelial cancer. Time point denoted: pretreatment peripheral blood. TCRdb keeps only in-frame clones here, not all; method: immunoSEQ multiplex PCR. This sample has some 56,000 clones, with roughly 87% found just once. Sequencing used PBMCs, obtained around atezolizumab (anti-PD-L1) treatment. These receptor sequences come from a man between 65 and 85 years old with urothelial cancer.

A remark on this clone: Additional DNA sequences in this sample encode the identical CDR3. The gene calls are TRBV7-9 and TRBJ2-2, with D possibly TRBD2 on 5 matching bases. The V gene lost 1 base and the J gene lost 4 bases, with 7 bases spanning the gap. Germline V gene data show CDR1 as SEHNR and CDR2 as FQNEAQ (reference sequence). The CDR3 spans 14 residues. In DNA form, the CDR3 reads TGTGCCAGCAGCTTAGGTAGCGTCACCGGGGAGCTGTTTTTT. Translation gives CASSLGSVTGELFF.

The chain combines TRBV7-9 with TRBJ2-6, with TRBD2 as a possible D gene (5 bases). Trimming took off 8 bases at V and 8 bases at J, with 13 bases between the two ends. Looked up from germline, CDR1 is SEHNR and CDR2 is FQNEAQ (reference sequence). This CDR3 region has 13 residues. In nucleotides, the CDR3 is TGTGCCAGCGGCTCTAGCTTGACCAACGTCCTGACTTTC. Its protein is CASGSSLTNVLTF.

The rearrangement uses TRBV6-6 and TRBJ2-5; 8 bases are a match to TRBD2. V lost 6 bases and J lost 5; bases outside the gene matches: 5. Germline assignment: CDR1 MNHNY and CDR2 SVGAGI (reference sequence). This CDR3 region has 13 residues. DNA for the CDR3: TGTGCCAGCAGGCTAACTAGCGGTGAGACCCAGTACTTC. It translates to CASRLTSGETQYF.

This clone was seen just once. V gene TRBV28 combines with J gene TRBJ2-1; D perhaps matches TRBD1 (6 bases). CDR1 MDHEN and CDR2 SYDVKM come from the germline V gene. This CDR3 has 19 residues. The V gene lost 6 bases and the J gene lost 0 bases, with 24 bases spanning the gap. In DNA form, the CDR3 reads TGTGCCAGCAGCTCTCTCTTTCAGGGGTATAGGACCTCCTACAATGAGCAGTTCTTC. Translating it yields CASSSLFQGYRTSYNEQFF.

The chain is built from TRBV14 and TRBJ2-7, with 10 bases identical to TRBD2. CDR3 length equals 15 residues. J gave up 5 bases and V 2 bases, and 6 bases lay outside the gene matches. Germline assignment: CDR1 SGHDN and CDR2 FVKESK. CDR3 in DNA: TGTGCCAGCAGCCAAATAGCGGGAGGAATCAACGAGCAGTACTTC. It encodes CASSQIAGGINEQYF. Together with reference TRBV14 and TRBJ2-7, the CDR3 gives the full variable domain: EAGVTQFPSHSVIEKGQTVTLRCDPISGHDNLYWYRRVMGKEIKFLLHFVKESKQDESGMPNNRFLAERTGGTYSTLKVQPAELEDSGVYFCASSQIAGGINEQYFGPGTRLTVT.

This clone has just a few counts. This sample also contains other DNA sequences that code for the same CDR3. The chain has TRBV10-3 and TRBJ1-2; D is unclear. This CDR3 region has 13 residues. V lost 0 bases, J lost 8 bases, and 10 bases lay in between. Germline V gene lookup returns CDR1 ENHRY and CDR2 SYGVKD. CDR3 loop: CAISESEGRGYTF. CDR3 in DNA: TGTGCCATCAGTGAGTCTGAGGGCCGGGGCTACACCTTC.

The chain is built from TRBV5-1 and TRBJ2-2; D remains ambiguous. Per germline, CDR1 SGHRS and CDR2 YFSETQ. Trimming cost V 4 bases and J 3 bases, with 13 bases left between them. The CDR3 runs to 15 residues. The CDR3 here is CASSRVAQDTGELFF. The CDR3 DNA is TGCGCCAGCAGCCGCGTCGCCCAGGACACCGGGGAGCTGTTTTTT.

The rearrangement links TRBV7-9 to TRBJ2-3, with TRBD2 as a possible D gene (6 bases). The CDR3 loop spans 16 amino acids. Germline V lookup: CDR1 SEHNR, CDR2 FQNEAQ (reference sequence). The germline V and J ends were trimmed by 2 bases and 3 bases, with 15 bases remaining between them. The CDR3 bases are TGTGCCAGCAGCTTATTGCCGGGAGAGAGGACAGATACGCAGTATTTT. As protein: CASSLLPGERTDTQYF.

V usage is TRBV9 and J usage is TRBJ2-1, with D possibly TRBD1 on 5 matching bases. The CDR3 has 15 residues. Between the trimmed V and J ends, which lost 0 bases and 2 bases, there was a span of 9 bases. The germline gives CDR1 SGDLS, CDR2 YYNGEE. The CDR3 sequence: CASSVERQPYNEQFF. The CDR3 nucleotides are TGTGCCAGCAGCGTAGAAAGACAGCCCTACAATGAGCAGTTCTTC. The full variable domain, completed using reference TRBV9 and TRBJ2-1, is DSGVTQTPKHLITATGQRVTLRCSPRSGDLSVYWYQQSLDQGLQFLIQYYNGEERAKGNILERFSAQQFPDLHSELNLSSLELGDSALYFCASSVERQPYNEQFFGPGTRLTVL.

This chain joins TRBV4-1 and TRBJ2-3; D is ambiguous. The CDR3 covers 13 residues. Germline-derived CDR1 and CDR2 are MGHRA and YSYEKL. Trimming pared 0 bases from V and 5 bases from J, leaving 6 bases between. The CDR3 here is CASSQDRGDTQYF. DNA of the CDR3: TGCGCCAGCAGCCAAGATAGAGGAGATACGCAGTATTTT.

This rearrangement joins TRBV13 to TRBJ2-1; D may be TRBD1 (6 bases). V lost 1 base and J 8 bases, leaving 18 bases between the germline ends. Germline V gene lookup returns CDR1 PRHDT and CDR2 FYEKMQ (reference sequence). The CDR3 spans 16 residues. The CDR3 nucleotides read TGTGCCAGCAGCTTAGACAGGGAAGGGAATTACTATGAGCAGTTCTTC. Translation: CASSLDREGNYYEQFF.

The chain carries TRBV4-2 and TRBJ2-1; D uncertain. V shed 7 bases and J shed 3 bases, with 10 bases lying between them. Germline V gene lookup returns CDR1 LGHNA and CDR2 YNFKEQ. The CDR3 runs to 13 residues. CDR3 DNA: TGTGCCAGCATTCCCACGGGCTACAATGAGCAGTTCTTC. Protein: CASIPTGYNEQFF.

This clone showed up just once. This chain joins TRBV6-5 and TRBJ2-7, with 7 bases matching TRBD1. The germline gives CDR1 MNHEY, CDR2 SVGAGI. J lost 3 bases, V lost 6 bases, and 8 bases had no gene match. The CDR3 extends over 14 amino acids. CDR3 region: CASSQTGSNYEQYF. DNA for the CDR3: TGTGCCAGCAGCCAGACAGGGTCTAACTACGAGCAGTACTTC.

V gene TRBV9 combines with J gene TRBJ2-7, with 10 positions matching TRBD1. The CDR3 totals 15 residues. V shed 3 bases and J 5 bases; nucleotides not matched to a gene: 8. CDR1 is SGDLS, CDR2 YYNGEE, per germline. Here the CDR3 reads CASSASRDRGNEQYF. The DNA of the CDR3 is TGTGCCAGCAGCGCGTCCCGGGACAGGGGTAACGAGCAGTACTTC.

The chain joins TRBV4-1 to TRBJ1-3, with TRBD1 identical over 8 bases. The J segment lost 4 bases and the V segment lost 5 bases, leaving 4 bases of the junction unmatched. The CDR3 has 14 residues. Germline V lookup: CDR1 MGHRA, CDR2 YSYEKL. CDR3 protein: CASSDQGAGNTIYF. The CDR3 bases are TGCGCCAGCAGCGATCAGGGGGCCGGAAACACCATATATTTT.

The chain employs TRBV5-5 and TRBJ2-2; D not resolved. This CDR3 comprises 15 residues. Germline lookup yields CDR1 SGHKS and CDR2 YYEKEE (reference sequence). The V gene lost 0 bases and the J gene lost 4 bases, with 10 bases spanning the gap. The CDR3 protein is CASSLEGAGTGELFF. In DNA form, the CDR3 reads TGTGCCAGCAGCTTGGAAGGAGCTGGCACCGGGGAGCTGTTTTTT.

J is TRBJ1-3 and V is TRBV19; 7 positions agree with TRBD1. CDR1 is LNHDA, CDR2 SQIVND, per germline (reference sequence). The CDR3 is made up of 14 amino acids. V was pared by 4 bases and J by 0 bases, with 0 bases of the junction left unmatched. The CDR3 nucleotides are TGTGCCAGTAGTAAGGGGGCCTCTGGAAACACCATATATTTT. This encodes CASSKGASGNTIYF.

This sequence joins TRBV6-1 and TRBJ2-7; 7 nucleotides align to TRBD1. V trimming: 4 bases; J trimming: 5 bases; junction bases outside the gene matches: 11. Germline V gene sequence: CDR1 MNHNS, CDR2 SASEGT. There are 15 residues in the CDR3. CDR3 in DNA: TGTGCCAGCAGTGTTTACAGGGGACGCGGCCACGAGCAGTACTTC. Its translation is CASSVYRGRGHEQYF.

The DNA of the CDR3 is TGTGCCAGCAGCCAACAGGGGGCTGGAAACACCATATATTTT. It is translated as CASSQQGAGNTIYF. The V call is TRBV2, the J call TRBJ1-3, with 8 bases aligning to TRBD1. The J segment lost 2 bases and the V segment lost 6 bases, leaving 3 bases of the junction unmatched. Looked up from germline, CDR1 is SNHLY and CDR2 is FYNNEI. This CDR3 is built from 14 residues.

This rearrangement joins TRBV19 to TRBJ2-7; a weak D match, TRBD2 (7 bases). V was cut by 4 bases and J by 0 bases, with 16 bases left in between. Per germline, CDR1 LNHDA and CDR2 SQIVND (reference sequence). This CDR3 comprises 16 residues. CDR3 bases: TGTGCCAGTAGTACCTCGGGGGGCGGTAGCTCCTACGAGCAGTACTTC. This encodes CASSTSGGGSSYEQYF.

The genes are TRBV27 and TRBJ2-1; 7 bases line up with TRBD2. V lost 5 bases to trimming and J lost 10 bases; unmatched junction nucleotides: 8. CDR3 length equals 13 residues. The germline gives CDR1 MNHEY, CDR2 SMNVEV (reference sequence). The DNA for the CDR3 is TGTGCCAGCAGTGGGAGCGGGATGGAAGAGCAGTTCTTC. This sequence encodes CASSGSGMEEQFF.

The rearrangement links TRBV5-1 to TRBJ2-1; 9 positions match TRBD1. Germline CDR1 reads SGHRS; CDR2 reads YFSETQ. This CDR3 comprises 15 residues. J gave up 2 bases and V 4 bases, and 4 bases lay outside the gene matches. The DNA for the CDR3 is TGCGCCAGCAGCGAGACAGGGGGAACCTACAATGAGCAGTTCTTC. As protein: CASSETGGTYNEQFF. The entire variable domain, with the rest obtained from reference TRBV5-1 and TRBJ2-1, is as follows: KAGVTQTPRYLIKTRGQQVTLSCSPISGHRSVSWYQQTPGQGLQFLFEYFSETQRNKGNFPGRFSGRQFSNSRSEMNVSTLELGDSALYLCASSETGGTYNEQFFGPGTRLTVL.

This clone was detected only once. V and J are TRBV19 and TRBJ2-5; tentatively, D is TRBD1 (5 bases). V was cut by 5 bases and J by 1 base, with 11 bases left in between. This CDR3 comprises 14 residues. Germline loops: CDR1 LNHDA, CDR2 SQIVND (reference sequence). The CDR3 DNA follows: TGTGCCAGTAGTTTTGGACAACTCCAAGAGACCCAGTACTTC. It encodes CASSFGQLQETQYF.

The chain couples TRBV2 to TRBJ2-3, with TRBD2 matching over 14 bases. The CDR3 contains 17 residues. Germline V gene data show CDR1 as SNHLY and CDR2 as FYNNEI. The junction had 6 bases not matched to a gene; V was cut back by 7 bases and J by 0 bases. The CDR3 reads CASTRTSGRLSTDTQYF. The CDR3, as DNA: TGTGCCAGCACTCGGACTAGCGGGAGGCTGAGCACAGATACGCAGTATTTT.

The chain links TRBV5-1 to TRBJ2-4, with D unclear. This CDR3 has 14 residues. Germline values: CDR1 SGHRS, CDR2 YFSETQ. With 4 bases removed from V and 5 bases from J, the gap between germline ends came to 13 bases. The CDR3 loop reads CASSLVDSQNIQYF. In DNA, the CDR3 is TGCGCCAGCAGCCTTGTAGACTCCCAAAACATTCAGTACTTC.

V is TRBV2 and J is TRBJ2-2, with TRBD1 matching 10 bases. This CDR3 spans 15 amino acids. CDR1 and CDR2 (germline): SNHLY, FYNNEI. Unmatched junction bases numbered 8, after V lost 10 bases and J lost 3 bases. For the CDR3, the DNA is TGTGCCACCTTAGACAGGGGGCGAGACACCGGGGAGCTGTTTTTT. Its protein is CATLDRGRDTGELFF.

This chain links TRBV5-6 with TRBJ2-7, with no clear D. With 0 bases removed from V and 2 bases from J, the gap between germline ends came to 9 bases. Germline-derived CDR1 and CDR2 are SGHDT and YYEEEE. The CDR3 runs to 14 residues. CDR3 sequence reads: CASSLGSSAYEQYF. As DNA, the CDR3 is TGTGCCAGCAGCTTGGGTTCTAGTGCCTACGAGCAGTACTTC.

The V and J genes are TRBV7-6 and TRBJ1-5; 7 nucleotides agree with TRBD1. This CDR3 contains 15 residues. The germline V gene encodes CDR1 SGHVS and CDR2 FNYEAQ. V was clipped by 2 bases and J by 4 bases; unmatched bases: 5. The CDR3 nucleotides read TGTGCCAGCAGCTTAATGCCAGGGGGAAATCAGCCCCAGCATTTT. Its protein product is CASSLMPGGNQPQHF.